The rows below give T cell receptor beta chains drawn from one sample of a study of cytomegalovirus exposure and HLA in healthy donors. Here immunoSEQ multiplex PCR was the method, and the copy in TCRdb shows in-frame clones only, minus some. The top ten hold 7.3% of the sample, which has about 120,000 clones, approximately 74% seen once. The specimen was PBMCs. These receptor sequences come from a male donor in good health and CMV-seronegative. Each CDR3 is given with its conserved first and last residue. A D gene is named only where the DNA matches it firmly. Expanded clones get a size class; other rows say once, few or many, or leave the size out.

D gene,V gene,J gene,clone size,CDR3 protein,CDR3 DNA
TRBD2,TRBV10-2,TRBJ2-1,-,CASSEGTSNEQFF,TGCGCCAGCAGTGAGGGGACTAGCAATGAGCAGTTCTTC
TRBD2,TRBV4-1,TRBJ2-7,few,CASSQTIGDWASGKDEQYF,TGCGCCAGCAGCCAAACTATCGGAGATTGGGCTAGCGGGAAGGACGAGCAGTACTTC
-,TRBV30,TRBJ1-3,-,CAWSVGPPGHSGNTIYF,TGTGCCTGGAGTGTAGGCCCCCCGGGACACTCTGGAAACACCATATATTTT
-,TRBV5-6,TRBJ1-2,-,CASMEGGYGYTF,TGTGCCAGCATGGAAGGGGGCTATGGCTACACCTTC
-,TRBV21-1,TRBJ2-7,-,CASSKDWTGVEQYF,TGTGCCAGCAGCAAAGACTGGACAGGGGTCGAGCAGTACTTC
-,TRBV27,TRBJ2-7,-,CASSPPTTSRSGEQYF,TGTGCCAGCAGTCCCCCCACAACTTCCAGAAGCGGGGAGCAGTACTTC
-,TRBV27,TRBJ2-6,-,CASRSGANVLTF,TGTGCCAGTCGCTCTGGGGCCAACGTCCTGACTTTC
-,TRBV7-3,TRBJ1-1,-,CASSTSPNTEAFF,TGTGCCAGCAGCACTTCGCCGAACACTGAAGCTTTCTTT
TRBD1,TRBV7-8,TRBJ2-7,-,CASSSRDRVFEQYF,TGTGCCAGCAGCTCGCGGGACAGGGTATTCGAGCAGTACTTC
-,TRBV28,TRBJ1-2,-,CASMGGRAGYTF,TGTGCCAGCATGGGGGGGAGGGCCGGCTACACCTTC
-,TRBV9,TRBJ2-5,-,CASSVGGGTGGQETQYF,TGTGCCAGCAGCGTAGGGGGGGGTACAGGGGGGCAAGAGACCCAGTACTTC
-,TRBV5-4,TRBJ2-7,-,CASSLANTHDEQYF,TGTGCCAGCAGCTTGGCGAACACACACGACGAGCAGTACTTC
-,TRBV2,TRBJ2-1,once,CASTATTSSAEQFF,TGTGCCAGCACCGCTACTACTAGTTCCGCTGAGCAGTTCTTC
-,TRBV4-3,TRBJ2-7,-,CASSQDRYGSYEQYF,TGCGCCAGCAGCCAAGACAGGTACGGCTCCTACGAGCAGTACTTC
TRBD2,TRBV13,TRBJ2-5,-,CASSLVASGTQYF,TGTGCCAGCAGCTTAGTTGCTAGCGGGACCCAGTACTTC
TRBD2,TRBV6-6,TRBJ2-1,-,CASSQPVTSGGLEQFF,TGTGCCAGCAGTCAACCCGTGACTAGCGGGGGCTTGGAGCAGTTCTTC
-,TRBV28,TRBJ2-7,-,CASRLPTSEQYF,TGTGCCAGCAGACTACCCACAAGCGAGCAGTACTTC
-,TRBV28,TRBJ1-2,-,CASSLQDTGRLLYGYTF,TGTGCCAGCAGCCTCCAGGACACAGGCAGACTGCTCTATGGCTACACCTTC
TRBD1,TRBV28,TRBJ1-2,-,CASSLRDRPNYGYTF,TGTGCCAGCAGTTTAAGGGACAGACCTAACTATGGCTACACCTTC
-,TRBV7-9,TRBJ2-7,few,CASSQATYEQYF,TGTGCCAGCAGCCAAGCCACCTACGAGCAGTACTTC
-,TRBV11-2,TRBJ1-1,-,CASSLEWKGAFF,TGTGCCAGCAGCTTAGAGTGGAAGGGGGCTTTCTTT
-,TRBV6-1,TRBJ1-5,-,CASREDSNQPQHF,TGTGCCAGCAGGGAGGATAGCAATCAGCCCCAGCATTTT
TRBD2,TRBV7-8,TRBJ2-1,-,CASSLSLVAGLGNEQFF,TGTGCCAGCAGCTTAAGTCTAGTAGCGGGACTCGGCAATGAGCAGTTCTTC
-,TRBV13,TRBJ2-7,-,CASSSRQDSYEQYF,TGTGCCAGCAGCTCCCGACAGGACTCCTACGAGCAGTACTTC
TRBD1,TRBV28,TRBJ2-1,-,CASSRQGSRNEQFF,TGTGCCAGCAGCAGACAGGGGTCGCGCAATGAGCAGTTCTTC
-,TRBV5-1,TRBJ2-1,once,CASSLGSLSFGEQFF,TGCGCCAGCAGCTTGGGTAGCCTGAGTTTTGGTGAGCAGTTCTTC